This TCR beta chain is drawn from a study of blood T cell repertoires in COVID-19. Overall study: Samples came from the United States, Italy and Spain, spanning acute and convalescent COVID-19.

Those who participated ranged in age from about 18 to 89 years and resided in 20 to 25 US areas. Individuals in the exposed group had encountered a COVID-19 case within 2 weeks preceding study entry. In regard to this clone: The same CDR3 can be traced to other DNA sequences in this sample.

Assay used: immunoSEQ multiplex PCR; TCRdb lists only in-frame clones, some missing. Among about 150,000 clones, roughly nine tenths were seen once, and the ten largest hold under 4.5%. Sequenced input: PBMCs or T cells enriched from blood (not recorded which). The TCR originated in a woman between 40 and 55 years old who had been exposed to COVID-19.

The CDR3 sequence: CASSPSGPSYNEQFF. The CDR3 bases are TGCGCCAGCAGTCCCAGCGGGCCCTCCTACAATGAGCAGTTCTTC. The chain joins TRBV5-1 to TRBJ2-1; D perhaps matches TRBD2 (6 bases). Germline V gene data show CDR1 as SGHRS and CDR2 as YFSETQ. The CDR3 totals 15 residues. Between the trimmed V and J ends, which lost 5 bases and 0 bases, there was a span of 12 bases.